This TCR beta chain was recovered during a study of T cell responses to AZD1222 COVID-19 vaccine. Study-level information: Second doses were pooled across both intervals (about 4 or about 12 weeks). The study's findings and limits: At baseline, seropositivity was found in only five or six AZD1222 recipients. Possibly, clonal diversity was underestimated; donors were largely white British and included more females. Per reports, nearly half of all spike-specific TCRs target regions that are unmutated in variants.

A single count supports this clone. Its antigen is currently unknown. Sequenced by immunoSEQ multiplex PCR; TCRdb stores in-frame clones only, minus some. The table lists some 130,000 clones, approximately 91% of them singletons, with about 1.5% in the top ten. Germline V gene lookup returns CDR1 SEHNR and CDR2 FQNEAQ (reference sequence). Trimming stripped 4 bases from V and 2 bases from J, with 8 bases between. This CDR3 has 13 residues. This TCR derives from an adult in good health. The J gene is TRBJ1-2, the V gene TRBV7-9; possible D gene TRBD1, 6 bases. The sample was peripheral blood, taken on day 0 of AZD1222 vaccination. In nucleotides, the CDR3 is TGTGCCAGCAGCTATGGACAGAACTATGGCTACACCTTC. It translates to CASSYGQNYGYTF. The variable domain in full, completed from reference TRBV7-9 and TRBJ1-2, reads DTGVSQNPRHKITKRGQNVTFRCDPISEHNRLYWYRQTLGQGPEFLTYFQNEAQLEKSRLLSDRFSAERPKGSFSTLEIQRTEQGDSAMYLCASSYGQNYGYTFGSGTRLTVV.